These T cell receptor beta chains were read from a single sample in a study of neurological immune-mediated disorders. A single record per CDR3 protein comes from TCRdb applying MiXCR to the 5' RACE reads. The table records under 50,000 distinct CDR3 sequences, approximately 10% of them present only once. The specimen was CD4+ T cells from blood. These receptors were taken from a woman aged 30 to 39 with HTLV-1-associated myelopathy (HAM/TSP). Both conserved end residues are part of each CDR3. The order of the fields is J gene, V gene, clone size, CDR3 protein. Rows give clone size only sometimes, using once, few, many, or a class for an expanded clone.

J gene: TRBJ2-7
V gene: TRBV5-1
clone size: many
CDR3 protein: CASSQGQRDPYEQYF

J gene: TRBJ1-2
V gene: TRBV12-3/TRBV12-4
clone size: many
CDR3 protein: CASSLLGRDGYTF

J gene: TRBJ1-1
V gene: TRBV5-1
clone size: many
CDR3 protein: CASSFDGENTEAFF

J gene: TRBJ1-3
V gene: TRBV5-1
clone size: NA
CDR3 protein: CASSFSGTDSGNTIYF

J gene: TRBJ1-1
V gene: TRBV5-1
clone size: many
CDR3 protein: CASSSDRGNTEAFF

J gene: TRBJ1-4
V gene: TRBV6-2/TRBV6-3
clone size: many
CDR3 protein: CASSYFGTTNEKLFF

J gene: TRBJ2-1
V gene: TRBV5-1
clone size: many
CDR3 protein: CASSTGGRSYNEQFF

J gene: TRBJ2-3
V gene: TRBV5-1
clone size: many
CDR3 protein: CASSLEPRGQDTQYF

J gene: TRBJ1-5
V gene: TRBV20-1
clone size: many
CDR3 protein: CSAVRGLGNQPQHF

J gene: TRBJ1-2
V gene: TRBV6-5
clone size: many
CDR3 protein: CASSYSPRSYGYTF

J gene: TRBJ2-7
V gene: TRBV20-1
clone size: many
CDR3 protein: CSASFSGSNYEQYF

J gene: TRBJ1-2
V gene: TRBV5-1
clone size: many
CDR3 protein: CASSQVLGQGKDYGYTF

J gene: TRBJ2-3
V gene: TRBV5-1
clone size: many
CDR3 protein: CASSLIPGQGTDTQYF

J gene: TRBJ1-5
V gene: TRBV12-3/TRBV12-4
clone size: many
CDR3 protein: CASSFGYGNQPQHF

J gene: TRBJ1-3
V gene: TRBV12-3/TRBV12-4
clone size: many
CDR3 protein: CASSSKGQGGNTIYF

J gene: TRBJ2-1
V gene: TRBV7-2
clone size: many
CDR3 protein: CASSSGTSGYNEQFF

J gene: TRBJ1-2
V gene: TRBV7-9
clone size: many
CDR3 protein: CASSPRQGGTYGYTF

J gene: TRBJ2-2
V gene: TRBV5-1
clone size: many
CDR3 protein: CASSLATLAGAGELFF

J gene: TRBJ2-3
V gene: TRBV5-5
clone size: many
CDR3 protein: CASSWAGGLHRTQYF

J gene: TRBJ2-7
V gene: TRBV20-1
clone size: medium-sized
CDR3 protein: CSARDFRDSSYEQYF

J gene: TRBJ2-6
V gene: TRBV3-1
clone size: many
CDR3 protein: CASSHNVRPGANVLTF

J gene: TRBJ1-2
V gene: TRBV29-1
clone size: many
CDR3 protein: CSGDPPARPNYGYTF

J gene: TRBJ1-2
V gene: TRBV24-1
clone size: many
CDR3 protein: CATSDSVNYGYTF

J gene: TRBJ1-3
V gene: TRBV28
clone size: many
CDR3 protein: CASSSPSSGNTIYF

J gene: TRBJ2-1
V gene: TRBV20-1
clone size: many
CDR3 protein: CSAPLAGASHNEQFF

J gene: TRBJ2-2
V gene: TRBV3-1
clone size: many
CDR3 protein: CASSQRTAANTGELFF

J gene: TRBJ2-7
V gene: TRBV20-1
clone size: NA
CDR3 protein: CSAHPSSGLSEQYF

J gene: TRBJ2-3
V gene: TRBV20-1
clone size: many
CDR3 protein: CSAVLAGTTDTQYF

J gene: TRBJ2-7
V gene: TRBV6-5
clone size: many
CDR3 protein: CASSYDITSYEQYF

J gene: TRBJ1-2
V gene: TRBV5-4
clone size: many
CDR3 protein: CASSSSQGYNYGYTF

J gene: TRBJ1-1
V gene: TRBV20-1
clone size: NA
CDR3 protein: CSATIRPGTNRPRESTEAFF

J gene: TRBJ2-1
V gene: TRBV5-4
clone size: few
CDR3 protein: CASSTRQTGNEQFF

J gene: TRBJ2-3
V gene: TRBV9
clone size: many
CDR3 protein: CASSVKGGGTDTQYF

J gene: TRBJ2-7
V gene: TRBV20-1
clone size: many
CDR3 protein: CSANPQGYEQYF

J gene: TRBJ1-5
V gene: TRBV12-3/TRBV12-4
clone size: many
CDR3 protein: CASSLTANQPQHF

J gene: TRBJ1-2
V gene: TRBV12-5
clone size: many
CDR3 protein: CASGSAGLPIGYTF

J gene: TRBJ2-3
V gene: TRBV2
clone size: NA
CDR3 protein: CASSDLWDTDTQYF

J gene: TRBJ2-7
V gene: TRBV7-8
clone size: medium-sized
CDR3 protein: CASSSRGTGAYSYEQYF

J gene: TRBJ1-4
V gene: TRBV20-1
clone size: many
CDR3 protein: CSARDLRENEKLFF

J gene: TRBJ1-2
V gene: TRBV29-1
clone size: many
CDR3 protein: CSVGDRGRSYGYTF

J gene: TRBJ2-7
V gene: TRBV20-1
clone size: many
CDR3 protein: CSASRGGGSEQYF

J gene: TRBJ2-3
V gene: TRBV7-9
clone size: many
CDR3 protein: CASSRGSGGGGTDTQYF

J gene: TRBJ2-1
V gene: TRBV20-1
clone size: many
CDR3 protein: CSARALAGGINEQFF

J gene: TRBJ1-5
V gene: TRBV20-1
clone size: medium-sized
CDR3 protein: CSAKTANQPQHF

J gene: TRBJ1-6
V gene: TRBV20-1
clone size: many
CDR3 protein: CSAREGGSPLHF

J gene: TRBJ2-1
V gene: TRBV7-2
clone size: many
CDR3 protein: CASSSTGSSYNEQFF

J gene: TRBJ2-7
V gene: TRBV9
clone size: NA
CDR3 protein: CASSVGLSGSYEQYF

J gene: TRBJ1-4
V gene: TRBV20-1
clone size: NA
CDR3 protein: CSARLDTLEKLFF

J gene: TRBJ1-2
V gene: TRBV12-3/TRBV12-4
clone size: many
CDR3 protein: CASSTLTGTYGYTF

J gene: TRBJ1-2
V gene: TRBV2
clone size: many
CDR3 protein: CASTIQGRRYNYGYTF

J gene: TRBJ2-7
V gene: TRBV4-2
clone size: many
CDR3 protein: CASSQERIISHEQYF

J gene: TRBJ2-1
V gene: TRBV10-3
clone size: many
CDR3 protein: CATSADSSGGTGEQFF

J gene: TRBJ2-1
V gene: TRBV9
clone size: many
CDR3 protein: CASSAGGSGGVLSNEQFF

J gene: TRBJ1-5
V gene: TRBV6-6
clone size: many
CDR3 protein: CASKHGTANQPQHF

J gene: TRBJ1-3
V gene: TRBV21-1
clone size: many
CDR3 protein: CASSNKTRSKRSGNTIYF